Included here is one T cell receptor beta chain sequence, with context. Clones were read by immunoSEQ multiplex PCR, and TCRdb kept only the in-frame ones, dropping some. The sample yields tens of thousands of clones, about 90% seen once. This entry is derived from a study of T cell changes during pregnancy in multiple sclerosis. The CDR3 runs 14 residues. The germline CDR1 and CDR2 sequences are ENHRY and SYGVKD. V shed 5 bases and J 3 bases; nucleotides not matched to a gene: 2. The genes are TRBV10-3 and TRBJ1-4; TRBD1 matches at 8 bases. The sequence came from a female donor with multiple sclerosis, enrolled in a pregnancy study. The specimen was peripheral blood, collected before pregnancy. CDR3 nucleotides: TGTGCCATCAGTCGACAGGGGCCTAATGAAAAACTGTTTTTT. The encoded protein is CAISRQGPNEKLFF.